This is a list of T cell receptor beta chains from one sample in a study of blood T cell repertoires in COVID-19. The assay was immunoSEQ multiplex PCR, and TCRdb's table has in-frame clones only and misses some. The sample carries 150,000 to 200,000 clones, over 85% recorded once. The sample was peripheral blood. The source is a man aged 55-75 years with active or convalescent COVID-19. Both conserved end residues are part of each CDR3. A D gene is named only where the DNA matches it firmly. Clone size appears in some rows only: once, few, many, or a class for an expanded clone.

TRBD1	TRBV7-9	TRBJ2-3	-	CAISDASDRASDTQYF	TGTGCCATCTCAGACGCCTCCGACAGGGCGTCAGATACGCAGTATTTT
TRBD1	TRBV19	TRBJ1-2	-	CASRPTGYNYGYTF	TGTGCCAGTAGACCGACAGGGTATAACTATGGCTACACCTTC
TRBD1	TRBV6-6	TRBJ1-5	-	CASSSGQGNQPQHF	TGTGCCAGCAGTTCCGGACAGGGGAATCAGCCCCAGCATTTT
-	TRBV20-1	TRBJ2-1	-	CSASRAGLSYNEQFF	TGCAGTGCTAGTCGGGCGGGTCTATCCTACAATGAGCAGTTCTTC
TRBD1	TRBV6-2/TRBV6-3	TRBJ1-2	-	CASSTRTGGNYGYTF	TGTGCCAGCAGTACGCGGACAGGGGGGAACTATGGCTACACCTTC
TRBD2	TRBV7-2	TRBJ2-7	-	CASSYIAGTSYEQYF	TGTGCCAGCAGCTACATAGCGGGAACCTCCTACGAGCAGTACTTC
TRBD2	TRBV2	TRBJ2-3	-	CASSVGAGLTDTQYF	TGTGCCAGCAGTGTTGGAGCGGGGCTCACAGATACGCAGTATTTT
TRBD2	TRBV7-2	TRBJ2-1	-	CASSRTSGGHYNEQFF	TGTGCCAGCAGCAGGACTAGCGGGGGCCACTACAATGAGCAGTTCTTC
-	TRBV13	TRBJ1-2	-	CASSLVGNYGYTF	TGTGCCAGCAGCTTAGTCGGTAACTATGGCTACACCTTC
-	TRBV4-2	TRBJ1-2	-	CASSQVETSYGYTF	TGTGCCAGCAGCCAAGTAGAGACAAGCTATGGCTACACCTTC
TRBD1	TRBV27	TRBJ2-7	-	CASTRQGRSYEQYF	TGTGCCAGCACTAGACAGGGCCGCTCCTACGAGCAGTACTTC
TRBD1	TRBV10-3	TRBJ2-3	-	CAISEIPGTGGRDTQYF	TGTGCCATCAGTGAGATCCCCGGGACAGGGGGGCGGGATACGCAGTATTTT
-	TRBV12-3/TRBV12-4	TRBJ1-2	-	CASGKTDSYGYTF	TGTGCCAGTGGGAAGACAGATTCCTATGGCTACACCTTC
TRBD2	TRBV18	TRBJ2-3	-	CASSPPAASGRARDTQYF	TGTGCCAGCTCACCACCGGCGGCGAGCGGGAGGGCGCGAGATACGCAGTATTTT
-	TRBV5-4	TRBJ2-7	-	CASSVAQGYEQYF	TGTGCCAGCAGCGTGGCACAGGGTTACGAGCAGTACTTC
-	TRBV12-3/TRBV12-4	TRBJ1-1	-	CASNFGNTEAFF	TGTGCCAGCAACTTCGGGAACACTGAAGCTTTCTTT
-	TRBV3-1/TRBV3-2	TRBJ1-5	-	CASSLQAQQPQHF	TGTGCCAGCAGCCTCCAGGCCCAGCAGCCCCAGCATTTT
TRBD1	TRBV15	TRBJ2-1	-	CATSRRGQGAGNEQFF	TGTGCCACCAGCAGACGGGGACAGGGGGCAGGAAATGAGCAGTTCTTC
TRBD1	TRBV6-5	TRBJ1-1	-	CASRYRGRGTEAFF	TGTGCCAGCAGGTACAGGGGTAGAGGCACTGAAGCTTTCTTT
-	TRBV5-1	TRBJ1-1	-	CASGRGGMNTEAFF	TGCGCCAGCGGAAGAGGGGGTATGAACACTGAAGCTTTCTTT
-	TRBV5-1	TRBJ2-5	once	CASRQLSGRWETQYF	TGCGCCAGCAGACAACTTAGCGGAAGGTGGGAGACCCAGTACTTC
TRBD2	TRBV5-6	TRBJ2-5	-	CASSLIAGFLPLYQETQYF	TGTGCCAGCAGCTTGATAGCGGGGTTCTTACCCTTGTACCAAGAGACCCAGTACTTC
TRBD1	TRBV6-5	TRBJ2-7	-	CASSWRQGVGEQYF	TGTGCCAGCAGTTGGCGGCAGGGGGTCGGCGAGCAGTACTTC
TRBD1	TRBV5-6	TRBJ2-7	-	CASSSPGQAGRQYF	TGTGCCAGCAGCTCACCGGGACAGGCGGGTCGGCAGTACTTC
TRBD1	TRBV10-3	TRBJ1-2	-	CAISESGGQADGYTF	TGTGCCATCAGTGAGTCGGGTGGACAGGCAGACGGCTACACCTTC
TRBD2	TRBV19	TRBJ2-5	-	CASSIDGGVETQYF	TGTGCCAGTAGTATAGATGGGGGGGTAGAGACCCAGTACTTC
-	TRBV20-1	TRBJ1-1	few	CSIKGETEAFF	TGCAGCATCAAGGGGGAGACTGAAGCTTTCTTT
TRBD2	TRBV7-2	TRBJ2-7	-	CASSLGVAGSYEQYF	TGTGCCAGCAGCTTAGGGGTAGCGGGGTCCTACGAGCAGTACTTC
TRBD1	TRBV25-1	TRBJ2-1	few	CASSAMDRGHYNEQFF	TGTGCCAGCAGTGCCATGGACAGGGGACACTACAATGAGCAGTTCTTC
TRBD1	TRBV19	TRBJ2-2	-	CASSRGQVNTGELFF	TGTGCCAGTAGCAGGGGACAGGTTAACACCGGGGAGCTGTTTTTT
TRBD2	TRBV7-9	TRBJ2-1	-	CASSYGLAFYNEQFF	TGTGCCAGCAGCTACGGACTAGCGTTCTACAATGAGCAGTTCTTC
-	TRBV5-1	TRBJ1-2	once	CASSPLRSNYGYTF	TGCGCCAGCAGCCCCTTGAGGAGCAACTATGGCTACACCTTC
TRBD2	TRBV25-1	TRBJ2-5	-	CASSEYGGLAPPETQYF	TGTGCCAGCAGTGAATATGGCGGACTAGCCCCGCCAGAGACCCAGTACTTC
TRBD2	TRBV2	TRBJ2-7	-	CASKDASGSYEQYF	TGTGCCAGCAAGGATGCTAGCGGGAGTTACGAGCAGTACTTC
TRBD2	TRBV7-9	TRBJ2-1	-	CASSLVTSGGGNEQFF	TGTGCCAGCAGCTTAGTTACTAGCGGGGGAGGGAATGAGCAGTTCTTC
TRBD1	TRBV27	TRBJ2-7	-	CATRPGGLSSYEQYF	TGTGCCACCCGACCAGGGGGCCTCAGCTCCTACGAGCAGTACTTC
-	TRBV18	TRBJ1-5	-	CASSPQGSRGNQPQHF	TGTGCCAGCTCACCGCAGGGTTCCCGGGGCAATCAGCCCCAGCATTTT
-	TRBV7-2	TRBJ2-3	-	CASSLGQALGDTQYF	TGTGCCAGCAGCTTAGGACAGGCCCTAGGAGATACGCAGTATTTT
-	TRBV6-4	TRBJ1-4	-	CASSEGHQSRKLFF	TGTGCCAGCAGTGAGGGACACCAAAGTAGGAAACTGTTTTTT
TRBD1	TRBV15	TRBJ1-4	few	CATSRGQGWANEKLFF	TGTGCCACCAGCAGGGGACAGGGATGGGCTAATGAAAAACTGTTTTTT
-	TRBV10-3	TRBJ2-5	-	CAISESQVATQYF	TGTGCCATCAGTGAGTCGCAGGTGGCGACCCAGTACTTC
-	TRBV11-3	TRBJ2-2	-	CASSLGPNTGELFF	TGTGCCAGCAGCTTAGGGCCGAACACCGGGGAGCTGTTTTTT
TRBD2	TRBV10-3	TRBJ2-2	-	CAISELTELAGALNITNTGELFF	TGTGCCATCAGTGAGCTAACCGAACTAGCGGGGGCCCTAAATATCACGAACACCGGGGAGCTGTTTTTT